This TCR beta chain was profiled in a study of CD8+ T cells in alopecia areata. Study-wide background: Tofacitinib was given for 6 to 18 months, then stopped for 6 months.

Researchers took lesional scalp punch biopsies and peripheral blood from people who were alopecia areata patients. Germline lookup yields CDR1 SGHAT and CDR2 FQNNGV. V lost 6 bases to trimming and J lost 6 bases, with 9 bases between them. The CDR3 spans 12 residues. Comment on this clone: The target antigen is unknown.

Extraction and reverse transcription of RNA yielded cDNA as the sequencing template. Sequenced by immunoSEQ multiplex PCR; TCRdb stores in-frame clones only, minus some. The data show around 160,000 clones, 75% to 90% seen once. Whole-study results and caveats: Elevated clonality characterized lesional scalp relative to normal scalp, particularly in alopecia totalis/universalis.

This sample comprised CD8+ T cells sorted from blood, obtained at week 0. The chain joins TRBV11-2 to TRBJ2-1; D ambiguous. This receptor was identified in a human donor with alopecia areata. For the CDR3, the DNA is TGTGCCAGCAGTTCATTAGGCAATGAGCAGTTCTTC. Translation: CASSSLGNEQFF.